One T cell receptor beta chain is described in this entry. What it binds is unknown. PCR involved 60 Vbeta and 13 Jbeta primers. This table comes from immunoSEQ multiplex PCR, and its TCRdb copy is limited to in-frame clones, with some not included. The top ten hold approximately 4.4% of the sample, which has approximately 150,000 clones, just over 70% seen once. The data were taken from a study of cytomegalovirus exposure and HLA in healthy donors. Study conclusions and caveats: DRB1 had the most TCR associations and HLA-C the fewest, a later analysis found, with rates varying by HLA locus.

Germline loops: CDR1 KGHSH, CDR2 LQKENI. The CDR3 spans 15 residues. The junction had 5 bases not matched to a gene; V was cut back by 0 bases and J by 5 bases. The sequence derives from a man aged 18 to 29 in good health and CMV-seropositive. The rearrangement joins TRBV18 to TRBJ2-3, with 7 bases fitting TRBD2. Sequencing was performed on PBMCs. The CDR3 bases are TGTGCCAGCTCACCACCCTCGCTAGCGGAAGATACGCAGTATTTT. It yields the protein CASSPPSLAEDTQYF.